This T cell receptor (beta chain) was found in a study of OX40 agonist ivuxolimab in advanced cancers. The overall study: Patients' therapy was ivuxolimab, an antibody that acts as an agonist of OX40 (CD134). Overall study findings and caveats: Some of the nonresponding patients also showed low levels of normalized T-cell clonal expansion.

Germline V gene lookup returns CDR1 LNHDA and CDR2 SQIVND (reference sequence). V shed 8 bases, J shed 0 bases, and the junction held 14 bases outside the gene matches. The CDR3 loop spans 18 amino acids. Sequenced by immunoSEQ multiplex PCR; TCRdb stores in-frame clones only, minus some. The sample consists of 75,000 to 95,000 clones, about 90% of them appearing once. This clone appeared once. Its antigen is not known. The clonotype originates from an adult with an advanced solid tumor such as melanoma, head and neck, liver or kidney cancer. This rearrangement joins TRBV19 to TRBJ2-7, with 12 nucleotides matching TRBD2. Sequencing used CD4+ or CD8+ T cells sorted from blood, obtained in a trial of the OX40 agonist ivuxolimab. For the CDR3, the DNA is TGTGCCAGTCAGGGAAAGGGACTAGCGGGCGACTTCTCCTACGAGCAGTACTTC. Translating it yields CASQGKGLAGDFSYEQYF.